Ten or more counts support the clone carrying this T cell receptor beta chain. Individual cDNA molecules received unique molecular identifiers during library preparation. TCRdb re-analysed the 5' RACE reads in MiXCR, keeping a single row per CDR3 protein. The sample lists 37,000 or so distinct CDR3 sequences, 5.9% seen once, with under 5.5% in the top ten. This specimen belongs to a study of early T cells in non-severe SARS-CoV-2 infection. Study-level background: Unsorted whole blood bulk RNA was sequenced, with unpaired chains.

CDR3 length: 17 residues. Germline assignment: CDR1 SEHNR and CDR2 FQNEAQ (reference sequence). Losses at the gene ends were 2 bases for V and 5 bases for J; bases not matched to a gene: 10. The sequencing input was whole blood. The receptor comes from an adult who was a healthcare worker with PCR-confirmed SARS-CoV-2 infection or an uninfected control (not recorded which). The chain has TRBV7-9 and TRBJ2-1; 9 bases are a match to TRBD2. The CDR3 protein is CASSLPLRLAGNNEQFF. In nucleotides, the CDR3 is TGTGCCAGCAGCTTACCTCTGCGGCTAGCGGGGAACAATGAGCAGTTCTTC.